This entry concerns a single T cell receptor (beta chain). This record belongs to a study of tumor-infiltrating lymphocytes in localized non-small cell lung cancer. Turning to the study itself: Each patient gave resected tumor and non-adjacent uninvolved lung tissue.

The table came from immunoSEQ multiplex PCR; TCRdb's copy has only in-frame clones and leaves some out. The data contain 7,000 or so clones, more than 70% of them seen just once; the ten biggest clones take up under 15%. J lost 1 base, V lost 3 bases, and 1 base had no gene match. The CDR3 loop spans 14 amino acids. Germline V gives CDR1 MNHEY, CDR2 SVGAGI. V usage is TRBV6-5 and J usage is TRBJ2-7; TRBD2 matches at 9 bases. This receptor was identified in a human donor with non-small cell lung cancer. Sequencing input: lung tumor tissue. CDR3 DNA: TGTGCCAGCAGTTATCTAGCGGGATCCTACGAGCAGTACTTC. Protein sequence: CASSYLAGSYEQYF.